These 26 T cell receptor beta chains share one sample of origin, sequenced in a study of blood T cell repertoires in COVID-19. Repertoires were generated with immunoSEQ multiplex PCR, while TCRdb's copy carries only in-frame clones and drops some. The sample gives over 150,000 clones, around 80% of which show up once; roughly 8.4% is in the top ten. Sequenced material: peripheral blood. The receptors shown here come from a man between 60 and 70 years old with acute or convalescent COVID-19.

The chain joins TRBV4-2 to TRBJ1-2, with TRBD1 identical over 11 bases. Germline V gene sequence: CDR1 LGHNA, CDR2 YNFKEQ. The CDR3 covers 16 residues. Trimming at V came to 3 bases and at J to 3 bases, leaving 6 bases not matched to a gene. The CDR3 protein is CASSQIGDRGDYGYTF. CDR3 nucleotides: TGTGCCAGCAGCCAGATTGGGGACAGGGGGGACTATGGCTACACCTTC.

The chain combines TRBV6-5 with TRBJ2-4; possible D gene TRBD2, 7 bases. CDR1 MNHEY and CDR2 SVGAGI come from the germline V gene. V gave up 6 bases and J gave up 9 bases, with 15 bases separating them. The CDR3 is made up of 13 amino acids. In nucleotides, the CDR3 is TGTGCCAGCAGCGAGGGGGGGCGCGGCATTCAGTACTTC. The encoded protein is CASSEGGRGIQYF.

This clone has a handful of counts. This sequence joins TRBV30 and TRBJ2-7; D might be TRBD2 (6 bases). CDR1 GTSNPN and CDR2 SVGIG come from the germline V gene (reference sequence). CDR3 length: 13 amino acids. The germline V and J ends were trimmed by 1 base and 3 bases, with 10 bases remaining between them. The CDR3: CAWSAGSGYEQYF. The CDR3 DNA is TGTGCCTGGAGTGCGGGTAGCGGCTACGAGCAGTACTTC. Looking up the rest from reference TRBV30 and TRBJ2-7 gives the full variable domain: SQTIHQWPATLVQPVGSPLSLECTVEGTSNPNLYWYRQAAGRGLQLLFYSVGIGQISSEVPQNLSASRPQDRQFILSSKKLLLSDSGFYLCAWSAGSGYEQYFGPGTRLTVT.

The gene calls are TRBV28 and TRBJ2-7, with TRBD1 as a possible D gene (5 bases). The CDR3 length is 14 residues. The germline V and J ends were trimmed by 5 bases and 4 bases, with 15 bases remaining between them. Germline V CDR1 and CDR2: MDHEN, SYDVKM. CDR3 amino acids: CASSPAAGPYEQYF. CDR3 sequence (DNA): TGTGCCAGCAGTCCCGCGGCAGGGCCATACGAGCAGTACTTC.

DNA for the CDR3: TGTGCCTGGAGAAGGGGGTCTGGCGAGCAGTACTTC. Amino acid sequence: CAWRRGSGEQYF. The V call is TRBV30, the J call TRBJ2-7; TRBD1 is a possible D gene (6 bases). Germline V gene data show CDR1 as GTSNPN and CDR2 as SVGIG (reference sequence). This CDR3 contains 12 residues. V was pared by 3 bases and J by 6 bases, with 12 bases between.

This chain links TRBV7-2 with TRBJ1-1; no reliable D call. CDR3 length: 13 amino acids. V lost 1 base to trimming and J lost 5 bases, with 8 bases between them. Germline V CDR1 and CDR2: SGHTA, FQGNSA. The CDR3 loop reads CASSLVRETEAFF. CDR3 bases: TGTGCCAGCAGCTTAGTGCGAGAGACTGAAGCTTTCTTT.

This chain links TRBV5-1 with TRBJ2-1; D might be TRBD2 (6 bases). The V gene's germline CDR1 is SGHRS and CDR2 YFSETQ. Trimming removed 0 bases at V and 8 bases at J, with 9 bases between. The CDR3 runs 13 residues. Here the CDR3 DNA reads TGCGCCAGCAGCTTGGCCTGGAGGGATGAGCAGTTCTTC. Protein product: CASSLAWRDEQFF.

The V and J genes are TRBV4-1 and TRBJ2-7; possibly TRBD1 for D (5 bases). Germline V CDR1 and CDR2: MGHRA, YSYEKL. The CDR3 consists of 14 residues. The V end lost 0 bases, the J end lost 1 base, and 7 bases lay between the germline ends. This chain's CDR3 is CASSQDHRSYEQYF. As DNA, the CDR3 is TGCGCCAGCAGCCAAGATCACAGGTCCTACGAGCAGTACTTC.

J is TRBJ2-5 and V is TRBV7-2, with 9 bases matching TRBD2. J lost 2 bases, V lost 6 bases, and 10 bases had no gene match. The CDR3 spans 16 residues. Germline CDR1 and CDR2: SGHTA and FQGNSA. This CDR3 reads CASSGGGANWQETQYF. CDR3 bases: TGTGCCAGCAGTGGCGGGGGGGCGAATTGGCAAGAGACCCAGTACTTC.

J is TRBJ2-7 and V is TRBV6-5; D may be TRBD1 (6 bases). This CDR3 spans 12 amino acids. Germline V lookup: CDR1 MNHEY, CDR2 SVGAGI. Trimming shortened V by 6 bases and J by 5 bases, and 11 bases separated the two germline ends. The CDR3 reads CASRRQANEQYF. CDR3 DNA: TGTGCCAGCAGGAGACAGGCGAACGAGCAGTACTTC.

This rearrangement joins TRBV12-3 or TRBV12-4 to TRBJ2-4; TRBD2 might be the D (6 bases). V was pared by 4 bases and J by 8 bases, with 9 bases between. The CDR3 totals 12 residues. In DNA form, the CDR3 reads TGTGCCAGCAGTTCTAGCGTTGACATTCAGTACTTC. It is translated as CASSSSVDIQYF.

The CDR3 nucleotides are TGTGCCAGCAGCCTGGGGGGGGCCCGTGGCTACACCTTC. Translating gives CASSLGGARGYTF. The chain couples TRBV14 to TRBJ1-2, with D perhaps TRBD1 (6 bases). Germline CDR1 SGHDN, CDR2 FVKESK. The CDR3 spans 13 residues. Deletions cut 4 bases from V and 7 bases from J, with 13 bases between.

In DNA, the CDR3 is TGTGCCAGCAGCCCAATAAGGAGGGCCGATAATTCACCCCTCCACTTT. Translated: CASSPIRRADNSPLHF. This sequence joins TRBV3-1 (or the pseudogene TRBV3-2) and TRBJ1-6, with D unresolved. Germline V gene data show CDR1 as LGHDT and CDR2 as YNNKEL (reference sequence). V shed 4 bases and J shed 5 bases, with 15 bases lying between them. The CDR3 is 16 amino acids.

For the CDR3, the DNA is TGTGCCAGCAGCTTAATGGTTACTAGCGGGGGGGCAAATGAGCAGTTCTTC. Its protein is CASSLMVTSGGANEQFF. This rearrangement joins TRBV7-2 to TRBJ2-1; 13 bases fit TRBD2. Unmatched junction bases numbered 8, after V lost 2 bases and J lost 7 bases. Germline CDR1 reads SGHTA; CDR2 reads FQGNSA. This CDR3 is built from 17 residues.

The rearrangement uses TRBV30 and TRBJ1-6, with TRBD1 matching over 7 bases. Unmatched junction bases numbered 10, after V lost 7 bases and J lost 1 base. Germline CDR1 and CDR2: GTSNPN and SVGIG (reference sequence). The CDR3 loop spans 16 amino acids. The DNA of the CDR3 is TGTGCCTTCTTCTCCGGGACAGAATCCTATAATTCACCCCTCCACTTT. Residues: CAFFSGTESYNSPLHF.

The gene calls are TRBV4-1 and TRBJ2-3, with D perhaps matching TRBD2 (6 bases). Germline V gene sequence: CDR1 MGHRA, CDR2 YSYEKL. V lost 3 bases and J lost 4, with 23 bases in between. The CDR3 is 18 residues long. The CDR3 nucleotides read TGCGCCAGCAGCCATCCTTCCCGACTAGACCGCTCGGCAGATACGCAGTATTTT. It translates to CASSHPSRLDRSADTQYF.

A single count supports this clone. The chain joins TRBV6-6 to TRBJ1-5; D unclear. Trimming cost V 10 bases and J 4 bases, with 14 bases left between them. The germline gives CDR1 MNHNY, CDR2 SVGAGI (reference sequence). This CDR3 region has 13 residues. The CDR3 DNA reads as TGTGCCACAGCGGGAACAGCGAATCAGCCCCAGCATTTT. Its protein product is CATAGTANQPQHF.

CDR3 sequence reads: CASSSQVGYSGNTIYF. The CDR3 coding sequence is TGTGCCAGCAGCTCGCAGGTGGGCTACTCTGGAAACACCATATATTTT. The chain links TRBV7-2 to TRBJ1-3; D is unresolved. This CDR3 is 16 amino acids long. The germline V gene has CDR1 SGHTA and CDR2 FQGNSA. V was shortened by 4 bases and J by 0 bases, with 13 bases between the two germline ends. Using reference TRBV7-2 and TRBJ1-3 for the parts outside the CDR3, the full variable domain is GAGVSQSPSNKVTEKGKDVELRCDPISGHTALYWYRQSLGQGLEFLIYFQGNSAPDKSGLPSDRFSAERTGGSVSTLTIQRTQQEDSAVYLCASSSQVGYSGNTIYFGEGSWLTVV.

This clone was seen a handful of times. V is TRBV6-1 and J is TRBJ1-2; TRBD1 matches at 7 bases. The length of the CDR3 is 17 residues. CDR1 and CDR2 from the germline V gene are MNHNS and SASEGT. With 0 bases clipped from V and 2 bases from J, the junction kept 9 bases outside the gene matches. The DNA of the CDR3 is TGTGCCAGCAGTGAAGCGCTGGGAAGGGGGCTAAACTATGGCTACACCTTC. Amino acids: CASSEALGRGLNYGYTF.

This clone has a handful of counts. The V and J genes are TRBV3-1 (or the pseudogene TRBV3-2) and TRBJ1-4; a possible D gene is TRBD1 (5 bases). Looked up from germline, CDR1 is LGHDT and CDR2 is YNNKEL (reference sequence). The V end lost 1 base, the J end lost 6 bases, and 9 bases lay between the germline ends. The CDR3 sequence is 14 residues long. CDR3 coding DNA: TGTGCCAGCAGCCAAGTCGCAGGGCATGAAAAACTGTTTTTT. This translates into CASSQVAGHEKLFF.

This CDR3 is CASRAGTSVSYEQYF. For the CDR3, the DNA is TGCGCCAGCAGGGCCGGGACTAGCGTCTCCTACGAGCAGTACTTC. The chain couples TRBV5-1 to TRBJ2-7; 10 nucleotides line up with TRBD2. Unmatched junction bases numbered 5, after V lost 5 bases and J lost 0 bases. Germline loops: CDR1 SGHRS, CDR2 YFSETQ. This CDR3 spans 15 amino acids.

The rearrangement joins TRBV7-2 to TRBJ2-1; tentative D call: TRBD1 (6 bases). The CDR3 loop spans 14 amino acids. Per germline, CDR1 SGHTA and CDR2 FQGNSA. Deletions cut 5 bases from V and 5 bases from J, with 13 bases between. CDR3 sequence (DNA): TGTGCCAGCAGCAAACCAGGGGCGAACAATGAGCAGTTCTTC. Translating gives CASSKPGANNEQFF.

On this clone: Compared with germline, one end of the junction differs, possibly owing to a read error. The CDR3 DNA sequence: TGTGCCAGCAGTTCAGGACTCCTTTTGCTCTTC. Translated, it gives CASSSGLLLLF. This sequence joins TRBV27 and TRBJ2-1, with a possible D match to TRBD2 (5 bases). Germline CDR1 is MNHEY and CDR2 is SMNVEV (reference sequence). This CDR3 contains 11 residues.

CDR3 loop: CASSLTGHEQFF. The CDR3 DNA reads TGTGCCAGCAGCCTGACAGGGCATGAGCAGTTCTTC. The chain links TRBV7-3 to TRBJ2-1; 7 nucleotides align to TRBD1. This CDR3 has 12 residues. The germline CDR1 and CDR2 sequences are SGHTA and FQGTGA. V was pared by 5 bases and J by 8 bases, with 3 bases of the junction left unmatched.

The rearrangement uses TRBV5-1 and TRBJ2-3, with D tentatively TRBD2 (5 bases). This CDR3 has 12 amino acids. Germline V gene sequence: CDR1 SGHRS, CDR2 YFSETQ. Trimming took off 4 bases at V and 5 bases at J, with 8 bases between the two ends. The CDR3 nucleotides are TGCGCCAGCAGCCCCGAGGGAGATACGCAGTATTTT. Encoded protein: CASSPEGDTQYF.

The CDR3 is CASSLTTGDTQYF. The CDR3 bases are TGTGCCAGCAGTTTAACGACAGGAGATACGCAGTATTTT. V usage is TRBV12-3 or TRBV12-4 and J usage is TRBJ2-3, with D possibly matching TRBD1 (6 bases). CDR3 length: 13 residues. The V end lost 2 bases, the J end lost 5 bases, and 8 bases lay between the germline ends.